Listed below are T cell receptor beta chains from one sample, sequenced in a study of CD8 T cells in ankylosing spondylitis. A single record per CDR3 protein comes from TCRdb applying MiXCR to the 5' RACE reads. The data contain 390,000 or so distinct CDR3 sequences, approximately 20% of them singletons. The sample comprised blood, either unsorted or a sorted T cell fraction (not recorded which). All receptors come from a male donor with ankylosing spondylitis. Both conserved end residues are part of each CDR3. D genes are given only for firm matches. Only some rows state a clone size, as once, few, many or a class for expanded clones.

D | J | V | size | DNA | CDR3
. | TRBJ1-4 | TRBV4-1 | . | TGCGCCAGCAGCAAAAGTTGGGGGGCAGCTGATGAAAAACTGTTTTTT | CASSKSWGAADEKLFF
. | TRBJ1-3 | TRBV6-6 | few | TGTGCCACAGGCCGGGGAGGAAACACCATATATTTT | CATGRGGNTIYF
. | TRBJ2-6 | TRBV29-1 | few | TGCAGCGTAGTAGTCTCTGGGGCCAACGTCCTGACTTTC | CSVVVSGANVLTF
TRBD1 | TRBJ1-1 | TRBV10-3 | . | TGTGCCATCCGCGCAGGGGGCAGAGGGACTGAAGCTTTCTTT | CAIRAGGRGTEAFF
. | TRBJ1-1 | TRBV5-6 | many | TGTGCCAGCAGCTTTACGGTGAACACTGAAGCTTTCTTT | CASSFTVNTEAFF
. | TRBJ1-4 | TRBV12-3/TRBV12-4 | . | TGTGCCAGCAGTTTTCGAGGAGGAAATGAAAAACTGTTTTTT | CASSFRGGNEKLFF
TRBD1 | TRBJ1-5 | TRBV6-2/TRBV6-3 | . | TGTGCCAGCAGTCGCAGGGGGGGGAGCAATCAGCCCCAGCATTTT | CASSRRGGSNQPQHF
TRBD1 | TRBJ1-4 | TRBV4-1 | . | TGCGCCAGCAGCGAGGGACAGGGGAGGTATGAAAAACTGTTTTTT | CASSEGQGRYEKLFF
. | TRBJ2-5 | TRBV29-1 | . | TGCAGCGTTGACTGGGGGGACGAGACCCAGTACTTC | CSVDWGDETQYF
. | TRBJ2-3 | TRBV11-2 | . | TGTGCCAGCAGCCTTGTATCCGCGAGCACAGATACGCAGTATTTT | CASSLVSASTDTQYF
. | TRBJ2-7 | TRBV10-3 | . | TGTGCCATCGGGCGACAGAACTACGAGCAGTACTTC | CAIGRQNYEQYF
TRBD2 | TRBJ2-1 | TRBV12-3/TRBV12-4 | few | TGTGCCAGCAGATTCAGCGGGAGAAAGACCCATGAGCAGTTCTTC | CASRFSGRKTHEQFF
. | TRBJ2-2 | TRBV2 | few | TGTGCCAGCAGTGAAGCAATTTCCACCGGGGAGCTGTTTTTT | CASSEAISTGELFF
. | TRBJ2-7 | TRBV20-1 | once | TGCAGTGCTGATGACAGGGGGAGCGGGAGTTCCCACGAGCAGTACTTC | CSADDRGSGSSHEQYF
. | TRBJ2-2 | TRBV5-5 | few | TGTGCCAGCAGCATCGGACCCCCAATGGGCACCGGGGAGCTGTTTTTT | CASSIGPPMGTGELFF
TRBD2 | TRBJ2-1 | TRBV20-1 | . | TGCAGTGCTAGAGCCCCGGGAGGGCCGCTTGGTGAGCAGTTCTTC | CSARAPGGPLGEQFF
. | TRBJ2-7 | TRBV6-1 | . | TGTGCCAGCAGTGAAGGCGAGGGGTGGAGCTCCTACGAGCAGTACTTC | CASSEGEGWSSYEQYF
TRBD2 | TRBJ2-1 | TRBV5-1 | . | TGCGCCAGCAGCCCGGGGACTAGCGGATGGTACAATGAGCAGTTCTTC | CASSPGTSGWYNEQFF
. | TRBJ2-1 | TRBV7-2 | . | TGTGCCAGCAGCTTAGACGTCCATGAGCAGTTCTTC | CASSLDVHEQFF
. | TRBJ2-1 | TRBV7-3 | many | TGTGCCAGCAGCATGGACGGGAGCTCCTACAATGAGCAGTTCTTC | CASSMDGSSYNEQFF
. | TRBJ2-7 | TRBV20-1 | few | TGCAGTGCTAGAGACCCGAAACAGGGAGGTTTGAAGCAGTACTTC | CSARDPKQGGLKQYF
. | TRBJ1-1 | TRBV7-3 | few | TGTGCCAGCAGCTCGACGATGGGGACTGAAGCTTTCTTT | CASSSTMGTEAFF
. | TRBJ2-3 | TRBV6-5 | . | TGTGCCAGCAGTTACTCCTACGCCAGACTAGGAAGCACAGATACGCAGTATTTT | CASSYSYARLGSTDTQYF
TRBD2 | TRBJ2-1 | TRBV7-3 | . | TGTGCCAGCAGCCCGGGAGGTCGAGGAGACAATGAGCAGTTCTTC | CASSPGGRGDNEQFF
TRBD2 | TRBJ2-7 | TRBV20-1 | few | TGCAGTGAAGGACGGCCGGGAGGCGAGCAGTACTTC | CSEGRPGGEQYF
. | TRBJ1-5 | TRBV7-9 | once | TGTGCCAGCAGCCCCGCAGGTGATCAGCCCCAGCATTTT | CASSPAGDQPQHF
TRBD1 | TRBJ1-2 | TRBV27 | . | TGTGCCAGCAGTTTACGGGACAGTTTTGATCTCTATGGCTACACCTTC | CASSLRDSFDLYGYTF
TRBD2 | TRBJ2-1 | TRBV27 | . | TGTGCCAGCAGTTTATCCCTCGGGAGGGCTGGGCAGTTCTTC | CASSLSLGRAGQFF
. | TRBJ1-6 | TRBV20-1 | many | TGCAGTGCTAGACTACAGGGCCCTTATTCCTATAATTCACCCCTCCACTTT | CSARLQGPYSYNSPLHF
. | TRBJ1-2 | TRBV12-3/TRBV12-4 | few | TGTGCCAGCAGTTTTGACGGGTATGGCTACACCTTC | CASSFDGYGYTF
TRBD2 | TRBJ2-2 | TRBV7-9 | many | TGTGCCAGCAGCGCGGGACTAGCGGAGGGGGAGCTGTTTTTT | CASSAGLAEGELFF
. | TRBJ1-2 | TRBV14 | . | TGTGCCAGCAGCCTAAGTAGGGACCGAGATACTTATGGCTACACCTTC | CASSLSRDRDTYGYTF
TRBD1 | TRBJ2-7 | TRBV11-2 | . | TGTGCCAGCAGCTTAGGGACAGGGGGTCGGAACGAGCAGTACTTC | CASSLGTGGRNEQYF
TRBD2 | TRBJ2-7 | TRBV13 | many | TGTGCCAGCAGCTTAGCAGGGACTAGCGGGACCTACGAGCAGTACTTC | CASSLAGTSGTYEQYF
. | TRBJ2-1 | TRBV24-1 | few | TGTGCCACCAGCCCCGTTGTGTCCTACAATGAGCAGTTCTTC | CATSPVVSYNEQFF
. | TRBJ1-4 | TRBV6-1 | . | TGTGCCAGCAGTCCCATGACAGCAACTAATGAAAAACTGTTTTTT | CASSPMTATNEKLFF
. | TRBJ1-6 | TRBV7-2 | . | TGTGCCAGCAGCAACCGGGGGCGAGATTCACCCCTCCACTTT | CASSNRGRDSPLHF
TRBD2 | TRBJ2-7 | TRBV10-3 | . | TGTGCCATCACCTCTATAGTAGCGGGCGCCTACGAGCAGTACTTC | CAITSIVAGAYEQYF
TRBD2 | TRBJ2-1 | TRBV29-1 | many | TGCAGCGTTGAAAATAAGGCGGGAGGGTTCAATGAGCAGTTCTTC | CSVENKAGGFNEQFF
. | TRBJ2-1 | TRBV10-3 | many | TGTGCCATCAGTGAGGACAGGCGATACAATGAGCAGTTCTTC | CAISEDRRYNEQFF
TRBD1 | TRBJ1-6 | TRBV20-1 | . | TGCAGTGCTCCCATATACCCACGGGACAGAAATTCACCCCTCCACTTT | CSAPIYPRDRNSPLHF
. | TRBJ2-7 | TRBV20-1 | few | TGCAGTGCTAGGCTTCCCCGTGAGGACTACGAGCAGTACTTC | CSARLPREDYEQYF
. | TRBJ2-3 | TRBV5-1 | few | TGCGCCAGCAGTCCCCTAGCGAACACAGATACGCAGTATTTT | CASSPLANTDTQYF
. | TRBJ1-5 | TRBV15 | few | TGTGCCACCAGCAGCCCAGGGGTTTTTCAGCCCCAGCATTTT | CATSSPGVFQPQHF
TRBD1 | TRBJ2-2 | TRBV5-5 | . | TGTGCCAGCAGCTTTGGGACAGGGGGCGCAGCCGGGGAGCTGTTTTTT | CASSFGTGGAAGELFF
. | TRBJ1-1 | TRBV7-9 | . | TGTGCCAGCAGCCCAAATTCGGGACAACCTAACACTGAAGCTTTCTTT | CASSPNSGQPNTEAFF
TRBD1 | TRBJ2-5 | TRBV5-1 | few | TGCGCCAGCAGCTTGTTGACAGGGCAAGAGACCCAGTACTTC | CASSLLTGQETQYF
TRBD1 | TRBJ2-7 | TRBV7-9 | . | TGTGCCAGCCTCCCTTCAGGGGGCTACAACGAGCAGTACTTC | CASLPSGGYNEQYF
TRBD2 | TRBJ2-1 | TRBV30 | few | TGTGCCTGGAGTAAGGGACTAGCGGGAGAAAAAGCGTTCTTC | CAWSKGLAGEKAFF